This TCR beta chain was identified during a study of cytomegalovirus exposure and HLA in healthy donors. Points from the study as a whole: In terms of immune exposure information, only CMV serostatus was available. Three chains linked to CMV were shown in vitro to be specific for CMV antigens. Association of a missense DCLRE1C variant with TCR beta V- and J-gene trimming was reported in a later analysis. TCR beta chains numbering 164 were designated cytomegalovirus-associated.

Losses at the gene ends were 4 bases for V and 3 bases for J; bases not matched to a gene: 6. The CDR3 is made up of 16 amino acids. Germline V gene data show CDR1 as SGHRS and CDR2 as YFSETQ. The PCR had 60 Vbeta and 13 Jbeta primers. The protocol was immunoSEQ multiplex PCR, while the TCRdb copy is restricted to in-frame clones and leaves out a portion. Among some 130,000 clones listed, 70% to 80% were seen once. Concerning this clone itself: The target antigen is unknown.

The clonotype originates from a man younger than 35 in good health and CMV-seronegative. This rearrangement joins TRBV5-1 to TRBJ2-1; 11 nucleotides match TRBD2. Sequencing was carried out using PBMCs. The CDR3 DNA reads as TGCGCCAGCAGCCTAGCTACTAGCGGGAGCTACAATGAGCAGTTCTTC. Translating it yields CASSLATSGSYNEQFF.